This passage covers 8 T cell receptor beta chains from one sample sequenced in a study of T-cell memory formation after mild COVID-19. TCRdb used MiXCR to reprocess the 5' RACE reads, holding one entry per CDR3 protein. Among around 200,000 distinct CDR3 sequences listed, over 9.5% were seen once. Sequenced sample: PBMCs or a T cell subset sorted from them (not recorded which). The receptors originated from a man between 18 and 35 years old who had mild COVID-19 (a few samples of this study predate the infection). Cell type and time point are not known.

This clonotype was counted many times. V usage is TRBV7-9 and J usage is TRBJ2-3, with D possibly matching TRBD2 (6 bases). The germline gives CDR1 SEHNR, CDR2 FQNEAQ (reference sequence). V was shortened by 0 bases and J by 4 bases, with 11 bases between the two germline ends. The CDR3 is made up of 15 amino acids. Here the CDR3 reads CASSLAEWGADTQYF. The DNA of the CDR3 is TGTGCCAGCAGCTTAGCGGAGTGGGGGGCAGATACGCAGTATTTT.

This clonotype was seen ten or more times. The V call is TRBV19, the J call TRBJ2-2; a possible D gene is TRBD2 (5 bases). Trimming pared 8 bases from V and 2 bases from J, leaving 9 bases between. CDR3 length: 13 amino acids. Germline V lookup: CDR1 LNHDA, CDR2 SQIVND (reference sequence). CDR3 DNA: TGTGCCAGTGCTAGCCCCAACACCGGGGAGCTGTTTTTT. This codes for CASASPNTGELFF.

This clonotype has only a few counts. The J gene is TRBJ2-2, the V gene TRBV11-1, with D perhaps TRBD2 (5 bases). The germline V and J ends were trimmed by 1 base and 9 bases, with 12 bases remaining between them. Germline V CDR1 and CDR2: SGHAT, FQDESV (reference sequence). The CDR3 extends over 14 amino acids. The CDR3, as DNA: TGTGCCAGCAGCTTAGGCCTTGGGAGAAGGGAGCTGTTTTTT. Translation: CASSLGLGRRELFF. The full variable domain, with the rest looked up from reference TRBV11-1 and TRBJ2-2, is EAEVAQSPRYKITEKSQAVAFWCDPISGHATLYWYRQILGQGPELLVQFQDESVVDDSQLPKDRFSAERLKGVDSTLKIQPAELGDSAMYLCASSLGLGRRELFFGEGSRLTVL.

This clonotype was observed many times. The chain is built from TRBV5-1 and TRBJ2-7; D not resolved. The CDR3 consists of 12 residues. V was trimmed by 2 bases and J by 5 bases, leaving 8 bases between them. Germline lookup yields CDR1 SGHRS and CDR2 YFSETQ. DNA of the CDR3: TGCGCCAGCAGCTTTAGCAATGACGAGCAGTACTTC. Protein: CASSFSNDEQYF.

V gene TRBV12-3 or TRBV12-4 combines with J gene TRBJ1-4; D remains unclear. This CDR3 is built from 14 residues. Between the trimmed V and J ends, which lost 1 base and 5 bases, there was a span of 8 bases. The CDR3 region has the DNA TGTGCCAGCAGTTTAGGACACGCGAATGAAAAACTGTTTTTT. Amino acid sequence: CASSLGHANEKLFF.

This sequence joins TRBV6-6 and TRBJ2-4, with D possibly TRBD2 on 6 matching bases. Germline lookup yields CDR1 MNHNY and CDR2 SVGAGI (reference sequence). The CDR3 covers 13 residues. Trimming took off 6 bases at V and 2 bases at J, with 8 bases between the two ends. CDR3 in DNA: TGTGCCAGCAGCGGAGGGACCAAAAACATTCAGTACTTC. Encoded protein: CASSGGTKNIQYF.

The V call is TRBV20-1, the J call TRBJ2-7; 8 nucleotides agree with TRBD1. The trim removed 6 bases at V and 2 bases at J, leaving 9 bases unmatched. The germline gives CDR1 DFQATT, CDR2 SNEGSKA (reference sequence). The CDR3 has 14 amino acids. The CDR3 region has the DNA TGCAGTGCCGTGCCGGGACAGGCCCCCTACGAGCAGTACTTC. This gives the protein CSAVPGQAPYEQYF.

The genes are TRBV7-2 and TRBJ2-3; TRBD1 is a possible D gene (6 bases). Germline V gene sequence: CDR1 SGHTA, CDR2 FQGNSA. Between the trimmed V and J ends, which lost 8 bases and 4 bases, there was a span of 13 bases. CDR3 length: 13 amino acids. The CDR3, as DNA: TGTGCCAGCCGGGTGGGGACATCAGATACGCAGTATTTT. It is translated as CASRVGTSDTQYF. Looking up the rest from reference TRBV7-2 and TRBJ2-3 gives the full variable domain: GAGVSQSPSNKVTEKGKDVELRCDPISGHTALYWYRQSLGQGLEFLIYFQGNSAPDKSGLPSDRFSAERTGGSVSTLTIQRTQQEDSAVYLCASRVGTSDTQYFGPGTRLTVL.